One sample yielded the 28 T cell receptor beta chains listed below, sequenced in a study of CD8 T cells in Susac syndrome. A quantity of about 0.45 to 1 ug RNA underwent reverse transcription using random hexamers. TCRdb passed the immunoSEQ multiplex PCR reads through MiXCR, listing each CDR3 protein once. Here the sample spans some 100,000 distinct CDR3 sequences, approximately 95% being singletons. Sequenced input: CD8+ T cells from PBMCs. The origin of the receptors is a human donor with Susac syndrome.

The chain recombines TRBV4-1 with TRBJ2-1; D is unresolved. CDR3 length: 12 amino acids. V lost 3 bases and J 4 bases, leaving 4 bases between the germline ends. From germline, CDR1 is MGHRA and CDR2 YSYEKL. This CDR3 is CASSQGYNEQFF. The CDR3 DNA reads TGCGCCAGCAGCCAGGGGTACAATGAGCAGTTCTTC.

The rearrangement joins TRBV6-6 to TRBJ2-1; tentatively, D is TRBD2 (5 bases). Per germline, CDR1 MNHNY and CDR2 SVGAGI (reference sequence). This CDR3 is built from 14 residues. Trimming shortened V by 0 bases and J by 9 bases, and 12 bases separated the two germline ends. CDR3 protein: CASSYSGEMGEQFF. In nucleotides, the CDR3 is TGTGCCAGCAGTTACTCCGGGGAAATGGGTGAGCAGTTCTTC.

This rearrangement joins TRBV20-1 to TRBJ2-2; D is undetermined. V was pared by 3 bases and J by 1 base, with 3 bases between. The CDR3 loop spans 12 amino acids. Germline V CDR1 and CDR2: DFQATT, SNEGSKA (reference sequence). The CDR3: CSASENTGELFF. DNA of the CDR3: TGCAGTGCTAGCGAGAACACCGGGGAGCTGTTTTTT.

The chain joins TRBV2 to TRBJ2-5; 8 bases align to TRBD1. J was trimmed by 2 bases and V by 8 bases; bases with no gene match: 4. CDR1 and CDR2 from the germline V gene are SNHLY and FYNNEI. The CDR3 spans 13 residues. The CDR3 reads CASRDRGQETQYF. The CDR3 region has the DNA TGTGCCAGCCGCGACAGGGGACAAGAGACCCAGTACTTC.

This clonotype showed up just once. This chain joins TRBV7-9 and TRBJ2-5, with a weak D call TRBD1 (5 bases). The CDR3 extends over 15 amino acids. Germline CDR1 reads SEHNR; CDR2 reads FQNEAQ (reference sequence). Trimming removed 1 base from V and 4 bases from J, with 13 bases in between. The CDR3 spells CASSLEGAKAETQYF. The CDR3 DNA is TGTGCCAGCAGCTTAGAAGGGGCGAAAGCAGAGACCCAGTACTTC.

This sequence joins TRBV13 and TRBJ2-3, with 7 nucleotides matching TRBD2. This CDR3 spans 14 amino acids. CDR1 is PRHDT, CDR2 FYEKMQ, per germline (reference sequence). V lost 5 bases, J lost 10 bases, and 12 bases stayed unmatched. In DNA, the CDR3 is TGTGCCAGCAGCACAAGGGGCCTAGCGGAGGCGCAGTATTTT. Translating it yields CASSTRGLAEAQYF.

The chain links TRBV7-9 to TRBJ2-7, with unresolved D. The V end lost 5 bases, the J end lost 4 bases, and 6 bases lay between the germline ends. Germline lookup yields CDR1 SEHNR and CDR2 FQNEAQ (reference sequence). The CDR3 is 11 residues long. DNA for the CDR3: TGTGCCAGCAGCGCCCAATACGAGCAGTACTTC. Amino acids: CASSAQYEQYF.

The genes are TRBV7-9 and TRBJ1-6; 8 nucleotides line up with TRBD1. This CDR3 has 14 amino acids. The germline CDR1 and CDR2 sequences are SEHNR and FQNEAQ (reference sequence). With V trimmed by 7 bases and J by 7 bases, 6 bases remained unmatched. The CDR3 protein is CASTSGQENSPLHF. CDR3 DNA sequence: TGTGCCAGCACCTCGGGACAGGAAAATTCACCCCTCCACTTT.

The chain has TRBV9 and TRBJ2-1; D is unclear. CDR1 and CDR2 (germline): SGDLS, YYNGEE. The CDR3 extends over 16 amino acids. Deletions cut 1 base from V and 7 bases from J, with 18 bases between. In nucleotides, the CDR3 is TGTGCCAGCAGCGTAAGTTACAGTACCAATACTAATGAGCAGTTCTTC. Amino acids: CASSVSYSTNTNEQFF.

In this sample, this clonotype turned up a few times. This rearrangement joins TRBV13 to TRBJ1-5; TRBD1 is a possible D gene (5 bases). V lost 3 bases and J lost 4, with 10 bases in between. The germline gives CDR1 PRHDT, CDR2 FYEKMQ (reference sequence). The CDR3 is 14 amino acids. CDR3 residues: CASSFQGSNQPQHF. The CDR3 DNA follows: TGTGCCAGCAGCTTCCAGGGTTCAAATCAGCCCCAGCATTTT. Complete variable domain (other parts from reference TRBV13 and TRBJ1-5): AAGVIQSPRHLIKEKRETATLKCYPIPRHDTVYWYQQGPGQDPQFLISFYEKMQSDKGSIPDRFSAQQFSDYHSELNMSSLELGDSALYFCASSFQGSNQPQHFGDGTRLSIL.

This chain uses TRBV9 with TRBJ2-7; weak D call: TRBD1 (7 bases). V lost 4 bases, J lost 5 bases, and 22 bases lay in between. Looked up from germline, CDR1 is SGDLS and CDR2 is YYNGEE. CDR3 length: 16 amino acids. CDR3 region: CASSSRTGDRVNEQYF. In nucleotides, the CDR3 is TGTGCCAGCAGCTCTAGGACGGGAGACAGGGTCAACGAGCAGTACTTC. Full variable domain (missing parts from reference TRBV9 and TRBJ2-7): DSGVTQTPKHLITATGQRVTLRCSPRSGDLSVYWYQQSLDQGLQFLIQYYNGEERAKGNILERFSAQQFPDLHSELNLSSLELGDSALYFCASSSRTGDRVNEQYFGPGTRLTVT.

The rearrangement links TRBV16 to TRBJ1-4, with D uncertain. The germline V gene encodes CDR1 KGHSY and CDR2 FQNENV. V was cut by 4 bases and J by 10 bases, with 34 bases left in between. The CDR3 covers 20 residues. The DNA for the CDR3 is TGTGCCAGCAGCCCCGGGAGCGGATCTATTCCGACTAAACCGACTGGAAAACTGTTTTTT. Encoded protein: CASSPGSGSIPTKPTGKLFF.

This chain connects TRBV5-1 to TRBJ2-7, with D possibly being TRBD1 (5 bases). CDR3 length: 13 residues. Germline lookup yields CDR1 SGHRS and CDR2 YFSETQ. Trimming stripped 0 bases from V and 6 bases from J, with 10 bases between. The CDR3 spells CASSLAVGVEQYF. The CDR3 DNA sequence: TGCGCCAGCAGCTTGGCTGTAGGGGTCGAGCAGTACTTC.

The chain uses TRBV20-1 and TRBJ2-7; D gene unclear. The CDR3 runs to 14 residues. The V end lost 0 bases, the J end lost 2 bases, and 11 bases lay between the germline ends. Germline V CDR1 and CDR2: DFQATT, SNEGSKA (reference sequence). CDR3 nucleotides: TGCAGTGCTAGAGATCTCGACACCACCTACGAGCAGTACTTC. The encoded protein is CSARDLDTTYEQYF.

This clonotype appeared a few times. DNA of the CDR3: TGTGCCAGCAGGGCAGGGTCATACGAGCAGTACTTC. Translated, it gives CASRAGSYEQYF. The chain couples TRBV12-3 or TRBV12-4 to TRBJ2-7; D is perhaps TRBD1 (5 bases). Trimming removed 6 bases at V and 4 bases at J, with 10 bases between. CDR3 length: 12 amino acids.

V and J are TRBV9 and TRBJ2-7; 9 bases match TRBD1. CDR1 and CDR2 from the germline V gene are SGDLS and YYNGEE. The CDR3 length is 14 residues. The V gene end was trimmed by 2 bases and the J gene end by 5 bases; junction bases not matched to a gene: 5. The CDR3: CASSVKGQGNEQYF. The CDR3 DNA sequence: TGTGCCAGCAGCGTCAAGGGACAGGGCAACGAGCAGTACTTC.

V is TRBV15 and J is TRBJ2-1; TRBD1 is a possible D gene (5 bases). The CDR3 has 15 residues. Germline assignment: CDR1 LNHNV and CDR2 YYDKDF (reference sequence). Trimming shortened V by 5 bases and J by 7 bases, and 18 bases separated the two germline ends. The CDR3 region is CATSRKGAPRNEQFF. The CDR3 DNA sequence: TGTGCCACCAGCCGGAAAGGGGCTCCCAGGAATGAGCAGTTCTTC.

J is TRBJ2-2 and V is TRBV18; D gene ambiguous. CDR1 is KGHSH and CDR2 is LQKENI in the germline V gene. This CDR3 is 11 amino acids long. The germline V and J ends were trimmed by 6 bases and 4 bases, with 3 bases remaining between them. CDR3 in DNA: TGTGCCAGCTCCGCCACCGGGGAGCTGTTTTTT. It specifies CASSATGELFF.

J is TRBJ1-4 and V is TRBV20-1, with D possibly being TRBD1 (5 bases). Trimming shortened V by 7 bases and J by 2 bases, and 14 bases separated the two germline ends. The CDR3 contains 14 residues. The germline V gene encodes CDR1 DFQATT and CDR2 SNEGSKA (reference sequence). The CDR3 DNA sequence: TGCAGTGGGGGCCCTCCCCATACTAATGAAAAACTGTTTTTT. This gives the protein CSGGPPHTNEKLFF.

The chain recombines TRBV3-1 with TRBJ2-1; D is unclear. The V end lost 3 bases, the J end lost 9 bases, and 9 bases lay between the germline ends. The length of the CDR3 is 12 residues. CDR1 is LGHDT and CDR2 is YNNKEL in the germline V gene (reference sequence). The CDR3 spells CASSQSTSEQFF. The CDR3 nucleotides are TGTGCCAGCAGCCAGTCGACATCTGAGCAGTTCTTC.

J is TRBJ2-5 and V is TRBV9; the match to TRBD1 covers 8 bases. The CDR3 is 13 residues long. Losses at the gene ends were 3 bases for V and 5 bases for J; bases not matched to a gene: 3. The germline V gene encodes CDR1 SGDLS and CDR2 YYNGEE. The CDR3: CASSEDRVETQYF. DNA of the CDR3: TGTGCCAGCAGCGAGGACAGGGTCGAGACCCAGTACTTC.

DNA for the CDR3: TGTGCCAGCGGCCGGGACACTGAAGCTTTCTTT. It specifies CASGRDTEAFF. This chain joins TRBV6-2 or TRBV6-3 and TRBJ1-1; no firm D call. Germline-derived CDR1 and CDR2 are MNHEY and SVGEGT. The CDR3 extends over 11 amino acids. V lost 8 bases and J 3 bases, leaving 7 bases between the germline ends.

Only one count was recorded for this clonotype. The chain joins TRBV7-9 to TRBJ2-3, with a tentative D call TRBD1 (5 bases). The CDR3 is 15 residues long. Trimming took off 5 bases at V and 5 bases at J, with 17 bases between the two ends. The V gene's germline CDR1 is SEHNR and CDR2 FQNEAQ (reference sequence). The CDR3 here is CASSPLKGSVDTQYF. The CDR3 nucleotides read TGTGCCAGCAGCCCCCTAAAGGGGTCGGTAGATACGCAGTATTTT.

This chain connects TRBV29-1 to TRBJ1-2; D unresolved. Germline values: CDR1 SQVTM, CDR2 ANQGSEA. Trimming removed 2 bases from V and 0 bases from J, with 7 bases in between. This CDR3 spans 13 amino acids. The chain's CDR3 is CSVETVTNYGYTF. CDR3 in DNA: TGCAGCGTTGAAACAGTTACTAACTATGGCTACACCTTC.

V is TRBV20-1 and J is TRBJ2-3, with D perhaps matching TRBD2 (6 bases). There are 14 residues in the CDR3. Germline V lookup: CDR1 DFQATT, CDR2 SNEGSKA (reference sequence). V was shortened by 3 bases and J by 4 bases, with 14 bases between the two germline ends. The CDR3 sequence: CSARGSGGSDTQYF. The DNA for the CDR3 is TGCAGTGCTAGGGGTAGCGGTGGGTCAGATACGCAGTATTTT.

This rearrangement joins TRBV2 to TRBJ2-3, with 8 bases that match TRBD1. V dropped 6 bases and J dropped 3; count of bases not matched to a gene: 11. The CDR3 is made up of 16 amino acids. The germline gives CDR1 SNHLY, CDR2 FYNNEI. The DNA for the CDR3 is TGTGCCAGCAGCGTCGCCGGGACAGGAAGGACAGATACGCAGTATTTT. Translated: CASSVAGTGRTDTQYF.

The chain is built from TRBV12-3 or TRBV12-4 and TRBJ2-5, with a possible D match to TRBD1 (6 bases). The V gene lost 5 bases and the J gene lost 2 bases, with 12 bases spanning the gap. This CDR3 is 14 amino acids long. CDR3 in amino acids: CASSAPGQQETQYF. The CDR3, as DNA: TGTGCCAGCAGTGCCCCCGGACAGCAAGAGACCCAGTACTTC.

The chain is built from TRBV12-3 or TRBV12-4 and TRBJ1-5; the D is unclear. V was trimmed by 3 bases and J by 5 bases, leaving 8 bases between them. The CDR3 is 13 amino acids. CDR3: CASSLRPHQPQHF. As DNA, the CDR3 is TGTGCCAGCAGTTTGAGACCGCATCAGCCCCAGCATTTT.